This passage covers 16 T cell receptor beta chains from one sample sequenced in a study of shared clonotypes between healthy human individuals. The protocol was immunoSEQ multiplex PCR, while the TCRdb copy is restricted to in-frame clones and leaves out a portion. Among 520,000 or so clones listed, 79% were seen once. Sequenced material: PBMCs. The source is a middle-aged woman in good health. Some clones in this sample may be carry-over from other donors' samples.

With respect to this clone: This specimen includes other DNA sequences encoding the same CDR3. The rearrangement links TRBV2 to TRBJ1-5; D may be TRBD1 (5 bases). CDR1 is SNHLY, CDR2 FYNNEI, per germline. The germline V and J ends were trimmed by 3 bases and 5 bases, with 5 bases remaining between them. The CDR3 loop spans 12 amino acids. CDR3 residues: CASSDRDQPQHF. CDR3 nucleotide sequence: TGTGCCAGCAGTGACAGGGATCAGCCCCAGCATTTT. Complete variable domain (other parts from reference TRBV2 and TRBJ1-5): EPEVTQTPSHQVTQMGQEVILRCVPISNHLYFYWYRQILGQKVEFLVSFYNNEISEKSEIFDDQFSVERPDGSNFTLKIRSTKLEDSAMYFCASSDRDQPQHFGDGTRLSIL.

V gene TRBV29-1 combines with J gene TRBJ1-2, with a tentative D call TRBD1 (5 bases). Per germline, CDR1 SQVTM and CDR2 ANQGSEA. Trimming left V 4 bases short and J 0 bases short, with 12 bases between. This CDR3 contains 14 residues. The DNA of the CDR3 is TGCAGCGTTGCCAGCAGGGCCTCTAACTATGGCTACACCTTC. Protein: CSVASRASNYGYTF.

This clone was detected a few times. The genes are TRBV11-1 and TRBJ2-2, with D maybe TRBD2 (5 bases). The ends were cut back, 1 base at V and 5 bases at J, with 5 bases in the middle. This CDR3 contains 13 residues. Germline CDR1 and CDR2: SGHAT and FQDESV (reference sequence). The CDR3 region has the DNA TGTGCCAGCAGCTTAGGGAGGACCGGGGAGCTGTTTTTT. Translating it yields CASSLGRTGELFF. The full variable domain, rest sourced from reference TRBV11-1 and TRBJ2-2, is EAEVAQSPRYKITEKSQAVAFWCDPISGHATLYWYRQILGQGPELLVQFQDESVVDDSQLPKDRFSAERLKGVDSTLKIQPAELGDSAMYLCASSLGRTGELFFGEGSRLTVL.

The J gene is TRBJ2-1, the V gene TRBV5-1; D might be TRBD1 (5 bases). CDR3 length: 13 amino acids. CDR1 and CDR2 (germline): SGHRS, YFSETQ. The V end lost 0 bases, the J end lost 9 bases, and 10 bases lay between the germline ends. As DNA, the CDR3 is TGCGCCAGCAGCTTGGCCGAAGGGGCTGAGCAGTTCTTC. This gives the protein CASSLAEGAEQFF.

This clone was observed once. The chain is built from TRBV15 and TRBJ1-3, with a weak D call TRBD1 (5 bases). V was shortened by 1 base and J by 2 bases, with 6 bases between the two germline ends. The CDR3 contains 14 residues. Germline loops: CDR1 LNHNV, CDR2 YYDKDF (reference sequence). This CDR3 reads CATSRGGPGNTIYF. CDR3 nucleotide sequence: TGTGCCACCAGCAGAGGGGGACCTGGAAACACCATATATTTT.

This clone was recorded a few times. This rearrangement joins TRBV28 to TRBJ1-5; D gene unclear. From germline, CDR1 is MDHEN and CDR2 SYDVKM. The CDR3 extends over 16 amino acids. V lost 5 bases and J 4 bases, leaving 18 bases between the germline ends. The CDR3 DNA reads as TGTGCCAGCAGTCCGAATTTATCGGGCGAGAATCAGCCCCAGCATTTT. Amino acids: CASSPNLSGENQPQHF.

The chain links TRBV6-1 to TRBJ2-3; 7 bases are shared with TRBD2. V trimming: 1 base; J trimming: 2 bases; junction bases outside the gene matches: 6. The CDR3 loop spans 16 amino acids. The germline V gene has CDR1 MNHNS and CDR2 SASEGT. The CDR3 loop is CASSEVAAGDTDTQYF. The CDR3 nucleotides are TGTGCCAGCAGTGAAGTCGCCGCGGGAGACACAGATACGCAGTATTTT.

The chain couples TRBV28 to TRBJ2-7; D is possibly TRBD2 (5 bases). CDR3 length: 15 amino acids. The V gene lost 6 bases and the J gene lost 1 base, with 16 bases spanning the gap. CDR1 and CDR2 from the germline V gene are MDHEN and SYDVKM. CDR3 bases: TGTGCCAGCAGCCTCGGCGGGCCCGGGTCCTACGAGCAGTACTTC. Its translation is CASSLGGPGSYEQYF.

This sequence joins TRBV4-3 and TRBJ1-1, with D possibly being TRBD1 (6 bases). There are 15 residues in the CDR3. CDR1 is LGHNA and CDR2 is YSLEER in the germline V gene. The V gene lost 0 bases and the J gene lost 7 bases, with 15 bases spanning the gap. CDR3 sequence: CASSQDPNGGREAFF. DNA of the CDR3: TGCGCCAGCAGCCAAGACCCGAACGGGGGCCGTGAAGCTTTCTTT.

This chain links TRBV5-4 with TRBJ2-4; no clear D. Germline loops: CDR1 SGHNT, CDR2 YYREEE (reference sequence). The CDR3 is 13 amino acids. The germline V and J ends were trimmed by 7 bases and 5 bases, with 13 bases remaining between them. The CDR3: CASALRGENIQYF. The DNA of the CDR3 is TGTGCCAGCGCACTTCGCGGTGAAAACATTCAGTACTTC. Full variable domain (remainder filled in from reference TRBV5-4 and TRBJ2-4): ETGVTQSPTHLIKTRGQQVTLRCSSQSGHNTVSWYQQALGQGPQFIFQYYREEENGRGNFPPRFSGLQFPNYSSELNVNALELDDSALYLCASALRGENIQYFGAGTRLSVL.

The chain is built from TRBV10-3 and TRBJ2-7, with 8 bases matching TRBD2. With V trimmed by 0 bases and J by 7 bases, 8 bases remained unmatched. The germline CDR1 and CDR2 sequences are ENHRY and SYGVKD. This CDR3 has 15 residues. The CDR3 loop reads CAISESGRGVGEQYF. The CDR3 nucleotides read TGTGCCATCAGTGAGTCTGGGCGGGGGGTAGGAGAGCAGTACTTC.

The chain carries TRBV7-2 and TRBJ2-5; D perhaps matches TRBD2 (5 bases). Germline CDR1 SGHTA, CDR2 FQGNSA. V was pared by 1 base and J by 4 bases, with 10 bases between. The CDR3 extends over 14 amino acids. The CDR3 DNA is TGTGCCAGCAGCTTAGTCGTTAGCGCAGAGACCCAGTACTTC. Translating it yields CASSLVVSAETQYF.

The chain has TRBV27 and TRBJ2-1, with 7 bases fitting TRBD2. CDR3 length: 15 residues. CDR1 is MNHEY, CDR2 SMNVEV, per germline (reference sequence). The V segment lost 6 bases and the J segment 0 bases; nucleotides outside the gene matches: 5. CDR3 sequence reads: CASRPGGSSYNEQFF. CDR3 coding DNA: TGTGCCAGCAGGCCGGGCGGGAGCTCCTACAATGAGCAGTTCTTC.

The genes are TRBV30 and TRBJ2-5; weak D call: TRBD1 (7 bases). Germline V gene data show CDR1 as GTSNPN and CDR2 as SVGIG (reference sequence). The V end was cut by 8 bases, the J end by 4 bases, with 23 bases between. The CDR3 runs 15 residues. The DNA of the CDR3 is TGTGCCCCCTGGACGCCGGGGCAGGGGGGAGAGACCCAGTACTTC. This gives the protein CAPWTPGQGGETQYF.

The J gene is TRBJ2-6, the V gene TRBV28; D is ambiguous. From germline, CDR1 is MDHEN and CDR2 SYDVKM. The CDR3 sequence is 15 residues long. Trimming took off 4 bases at V and 0 bases at J, with 7 bases between the two ends. The CDR3 here is CASSSAGSGANVLTF. The DNA of the CDR3 is TGTGCCAGCAGTTCAGCCGGCTCTGGGGCCAACGTCCTGACTTTC.

On this clone: The sample has other DNA sequences that encode this CDR3 too. The chain carries TRBV5-1 and TRBJ2-5; D uncertain. Germline CDR1 and CDR2: SGHRS and YFSETQ. The CDR3 sequence is 11 residues long. V was pared by 2 bases and J by 5 bases, with 4 bases between. CDR3 in DNA: TGCGCCAGCAGCTTATCCGAGACCCAGTACTTC. This gives the protein CASSLSETQYF.